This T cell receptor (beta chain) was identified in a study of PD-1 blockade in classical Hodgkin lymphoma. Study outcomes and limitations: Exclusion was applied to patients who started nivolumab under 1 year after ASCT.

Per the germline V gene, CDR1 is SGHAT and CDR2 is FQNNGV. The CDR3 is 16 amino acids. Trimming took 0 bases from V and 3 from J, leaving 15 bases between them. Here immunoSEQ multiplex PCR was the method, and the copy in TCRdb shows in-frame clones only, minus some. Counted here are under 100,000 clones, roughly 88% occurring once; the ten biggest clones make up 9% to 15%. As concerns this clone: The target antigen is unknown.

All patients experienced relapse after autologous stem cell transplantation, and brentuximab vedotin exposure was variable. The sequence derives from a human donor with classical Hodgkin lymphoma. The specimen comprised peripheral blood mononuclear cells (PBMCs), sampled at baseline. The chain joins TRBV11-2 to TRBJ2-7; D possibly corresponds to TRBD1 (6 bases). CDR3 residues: CASSLEWAGANYEQYF. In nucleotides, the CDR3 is TGTGCCAGCAGCTTAGAGTGGGCAGGGGCGAACTACGAGCAGTACTTC.